These 30 T cell receptor beta chains were all obtained from the same sample, sequenced in a study of shared clonotypes between healthy human individuals. Assay: immunoSEQ multiplex PCR; the TCRdb copy retains only in-frame clones and omits some. The sample carries some 2 million clones, less than 95% recorded once. The naive CD8 subset, CD45RO-negative cells positively selected for CCR7, excluded terminally differentiated effector memory CD45RA+ cells. The source material was naive CD8+ T cells sorted from blood. Receptor source: a young man in good health.

This clone appeared a single time. V gene TRBV13 combines with J gene TRBJ1-3; TRBD1 aligns across 7 bases. With 10 bases clipped from V and 4 bases from J, the junction kept 7 bases outside the gene matches. The CDR3 has 13 residues. The germline V gene encodes CDR1 PRHDT and CDR2 FYEKMQ (reference sequence). CDR3 region: CATYDRAGNTIYF. CDR3 DNA sequence: TGTGCCACCTATGACAGGGCGGGAAACACCATATATTTT.

This chain connects TRBV14 to TRBJ1-2; D is unclear. V was shortened by 1 base and J by 3 bases, with 9 bases between the two germline ends. From germline, CDR1 is SGHDN and CDR2 FVKESK. The CDR3 spans 14 residues. The CDR3 coding sequence is TGTGCCAGCAGCCAAGTCCCAGCGGACTATGGCTACACCTTC. Amino acid sequence: CASSQVPADYGYTF.

This chain connects TRBV5-1 to TRBJ2-7; unclear D gene. The CDR3 has 14 residues. V was trimmed by 0 bases and J by 0 bases, leaving 7 bases between them. Germline CDR1 is SGHRS and CDR2 is YFSETQ. The CDR3 reads CASSLGQASYEQYF. For the CDR3, the DNA is TGCGCCAGCAGCTTGGGGCAGGCCTCCTACGAGCAGTACTTC.

V gene TRBV6-1 combines with J gene TRBJ1-2, with TRBD1 matching over 9 bases. The CDR3 is made up of 13 amino acids. Germline CDR1 is MNHNS and CDR2 is SASEGT. With V trimmed by 4 bases and J by 5 bases, 2 bases remained unmatched. CDR3 nucleotides: TGTGCCAGCAGTGCGACAGGGGGGTATGGCTACACCTTC. This sequence encodes CASSATGGYGYTF.

The chain carries TRBV28 and TRBJ2-7, with D uncertain. V lost 1 base, J lost 4 bases, and 11 bases lay in between. The CDR3 is 14 residues long. Germline loops: CDR1 MDHEN, CDR2 SYDVKM. The CDR3 protein is CASSLSNSDYEQYF. Written as DNA, the CDR3 is TGTGCCAGCAGTTTATCGAACAGTGATTACGAGCAGTACTTC.

This clone has more than one count but fewer than ten. Other DNA sequences in this specimen translate into the identical CDR3. The rearrangement links TRBV4-3 to TRBJ1-3, with 8 bases that match TRBD1. CDR3 length equals 15 residues. CDR1 is LGHNA and CDR2 is YSLEER in the germline V gene. V dropped 4 bases and J dropped 1; count of bases not matched to a gene: 3. The CDR3 loop is CASSPDRGSGNTIYF. The CDR3, as DNA: TGCGCCAGCAGCCCCGACAGGGGTTCTGGAAACACCATATATTTT.

The chain uses TRBV27 and TRBJ2-7; 11 positions match TRBD2. Germline V CDR1 and CDR2: MNHEY, SMNVEV (reference sequence). The CDR3 is 16 amino acids. Trimming cost V 2 bases and J 3 bases; bases outside gene matches: 6. This CDR3 is CASSLLFGTSGYEQYF. DNA of the CDR3: TGTGCCAGCAGTTTACTGTTCGGGACTAGCGGCTACGAGCAGTACTTC.

The J gene is TRBJ2-4, the V gene TRBV19; 8 nucleotides match TRBD2. The CDR3 length is 15 residues. Germline-derived CDR1 and CDR2 are LNHDA and SQIVND (reference sequence). J lost 7 bases, V lost 1 base, and 6 bases had no gene match. DNA of the CDR3: TGTGCCAGTAGTATAGGCCCCGGGGGGGACAACATTCAGTACTTC. This translates into CASSIGPGGDNIQYF.

The chain employs TRBV11-2 and TRBJ2-7; 8 nucleotides agree with TRBD2. The trim removed 4 bases at V and 1 base at J, leaving 9 bases unmatched. Looked up from germline, CDR1 is SGHAT and CDR2 is FQNNGV. This CDR3 has 16 amino acids. For the CDR3, the DNA is TGTGCCAGCAGCTCTTTAGCTAGCGGGCCGTCCTACGAGCAGTACTTC. Translation gives CASSSLASGPSYEQYF.

Comment on this clone: This sample also contains other DNA sequences that code for the same CDR3. The chain carries TRBV9 and TRBJ2-2; D call uncertain. The CDR3 extends over 13 amino acids. Trimming pared 0 bases from V and 6 bases from J, leaving 6 bases between. Germline V CDR1 and CDR2: SGDLS, YYNGEE. The CDR3 sequence is CASSVGSPGELFF. Written as DNA, the CDR3 is TGTGCCAGCAGCGTAGGAAGTCCCGGGGAGCTGTTTTTT. Filled out from reference TRBV9 and TRBJ2-2, the complete variable domain reads DSGVTQTPKHLITATGQRVTLRCSPRSGDLSVYWYQQSLDQGLQFLIQYYNGEERAKGNILERFSAQQFPDLHSELNLSSLELGDSALYFCASSVGSPGELFFGEGSRLTVL.

CDR3 in amino acids: CASSQDQYYQETQYF. The CDR3 nucleotides are TGCGCCAGCAGCCAAGATCAGTACTACCAAGAGACCCAGTACTTC. V and J are TRBV4-1 and TRBJ2-5, with D uncertain. The CDR3 contains 15 residues. Trimming took 0 bases from V and 0 from J, leaving 8 bases between them. Germline V gene data show CDR1 as MGHRA and CDR2 as YSYEKL.

J is TRBJ2-7 and V is TRBV6-5, with TRBD2 identical over 9 bases. J lost 2 bases, V lost 2 bases, and 4 bases had no gene match. Germline V gene lookup returns CDR1 MNHEY and CDR2 SVGAGI. The CDR3 is made up of 15 amino acids. The CDR3, as DNA: TGTGCCAGCAGTTACGCGCCTAGCGGGGCCTACGAGCAGTACTTC. This gives the protein CASSYAPSGAYEQYF.

The J gene is TRBJ1-2, the V gene TRBV7-7, with D uncertain. The CDR3 has 9 residues. Germline V gives CDR1 SSHAT, CDR2 FNYEAQ (reference sequence). CDR3 region: CASWSGYTF. CDR3 bases: TGTGCTAGCTGGAGTGGCTACACCTTC.

The chain uses TRBV5-1 and TRBJ2-1; 7 bases map to TRBD2. V shed 1 base, J shed 4 bases, and the junction held 11 bases outside the gene matches. The length of the CDR3 is 17 residues. Germline-derived CDR1 and CDR2 are SGHRS and YFSETQ. The CDR3 is CASSLNGRGSLYNEQFF. CDR3 DNA sequence: TGCGCCAGCAGCTTGAATGGGCGGGGGTCGCTATACAATGAGCAGTTCTTC.

The V call is TRBV11-2, the J call TRBJ2-5; D is unresolved. This CDR3 is built from 15 residues. Deletions cut 0 bases from V and 5 bases from J, with 13 bases between. Germline CDR1 reads SGHAT; CDR2 reads FQNNGV. CDR3 bases: TGTGCCAGCAGCTTAGATCTCTACAGTCCCGAGACCCAGTACTTC. As protein: CASSLDLYSPETQYF.

This chain connects TRBV5-1 to TRBJ2-7; 16 bases map to TRBD2. The J segment lost 3 bases and the V segment lost 4 bases, leaving 4 bases of the junction unmatched. This CDR3 has 16 residues. Germline values: CDR1 SGHRS, CDR2 YFSETQ. The CDR3 DNA follows: TGCGCCAGCAGCGTGGGGACTAGCGGGAGGGACTACGAGCAGTACTTC. It encodes CASSVGTSGRDYEQYF.

The rearrangement uses TRBV9 and TRBJ1-6; D unresolved. Germline V gene data show CDR1 as SGDLS and CDR2 as YYNGEE. The CDR3 is 16 residues long. The V end was cut by 0 bases, the J end by 7 bases, with 14 bases between. As DNA, the CDR3 is TGTGCCAGCAGCGTAGACGGCCGTACAGTAAATTCACCCCTCCACTTT. It translates to CASSVDGRTVNSPLHF.

The chain's CDR3 is CASSAKMGWNNEQFF. In DNA, the CDR3 is TGTGCCAGCAGCGCCAAGATGGGATGGAACAATGAGCAGTTCTTC. The J gene is TRBJ2-1, the V gene TRBV9; D gene ambiguous. This CDR3 is built from 15 residues. The germline gives CDR1 SGDLS, CDR2 YYNGEE. Deletions cut 3 bases from V and 5 bases from J, with 15 bases between.

This sequence joins TRBV2 and TRBJ2-5; 8 nucleotides agree with TRBD1. V was pared by 6 bases and J by 3 bases, with 6 bases of the junction left unmatched. The germline V gene encodes CDR1 SNHLY and CDR2 FYNNEI. The CDR3 contains 14 residues. CDR3 nucleotides: TGTGCCAGCAGGTCGACAGGGGAAAAAGAGACCCAGTACTTC. It is translated as CASRSTGEKETQYF.

The chain uses TRBV7-8 and TRBJ2-7; the D gene is possibly TRBD1 (5 bases). V shed 4 bases and J shed 3 bases, with 16 bases lying between them. CDR1 and CDR2 from the germline V gene are SGHVS and FQNEAQ. This CDR3 region has 15 residues. Here the CDR3 DNA reads TGTGCCAGCAGCTCTCCCGGACATTCCATCTACGAGCAGTACTTC. Translated, it gives CASSSPGHSIYEQYF.

The V gene is TRBV4-3, the J gene TRBJ2-7, with TRBD1 identical over 8 bases. The CDR3 runs to 17 residues. Unmatched junction bases numbered 13, after V lost 5 bases and J lost 1 base. Germline V gene sequence: CDR1 LGHNA, CDR2 YSLEER. The CDR3, as DNA: TGCGCCAGCAGCTACAAACACGGACAGGGAAATTCCTACGAGCAGTACTTC. It codes for CASSYKHGQGNSYEQYF.

V gene TRBV27 combines with J gene TRBJ2-1; D call uncertain. This CDR3 is 13 amino acids long. V lost 0 bases, J lost 6 bases, and 6 bases lay in between. Germline CDR1 MNHEY, CDR2 SMNVEV (reference sequence). In nucleotides, the CDR3 is TGTGCCAGCAGTTTATCGACTCTCAATGAGCAGTTCTTC. This translates into CASSLSTLNEQFF.

CDR3 sequence reads: CASSPRDRGRGQYF. The CDR3 nucleotides read TGTGCCAGCAGCCCCCGGGACAGGGGGCGGGGGCAGTACTTC. The rearrangement uses TRBV21-1 and TRBJ2-7; the table calls TRBD1, which could not be checked here. TRBV21-1 is termed a pseudogene. The CDR3 runs to 14 residues.

This chain links TRBV5-4 with TRBJ2-7; 7 nucleotides align to TRBD2. Germline lookup yields CDR1 SGHNT and CDR2 YYREEE (reference sequence). This CDR3 is 13 amino acids long. The V segment lost 3 bases and the J segment 4 bases; nucleotides outside the gene matches: 4. The CDR3 sequence is CASSWGAGYEQYF. In DNA, the CDR3 is TGTGCCAGCAGCTGGGGAGCGGGGTACGAGCAGTACTTC.

This clone has only one observation. DNA for the CDR3: TGCGCCAGCAGCATGAGGACTGAAGCTTTCTTT. Its protein product is CASSMRTEAFF. V gene TRBV4-1 combines with J gene TRBJ1-1; D unresolved. Deletions cut 5 bases from V and 5 bases from J, with 6 bases between. The CDR3 is 11 residues long. CDR1 MGHRA and CDR2 YSYEKL come from the germline V gene.

This clone appeared once. The rearrangement uses TRBV7-9 and TRBJ2-1, with D tentatively TRBD2 (6 bases). Per germline, CDR1 SEHNR and CDR2 FQNEAQ (reference sequence). This CDR3 has 14 amino acids. V lost 2 bases and J 7 bases, leaving 12 bases between the germline ends. The CDR3, as DNA: TGTGCCAGCAGCTTAAGTCCAGGGAGGAATGAGCAGTTCTTC. Protein product: CASSLSPGRNEQFF.

CDR3 sequence: CAISGTTGSYEQYF. As DNA, the CDR3 is TGTGCCATCAGTGGTACGACAGGGTCCTACGAGCAGTACTTC. The chain joins TRBV10-3 to TRBJ2-7, with 7 bases that match TRBD1. V gave up 4 bases and J gave up 1 base; unmatched junction bases: 4. This CDR3 spans 14 amino acids. CDR1 is ENHRY, CDR2 SYGVKD, per germline.

The rearrangement joins TRBV13 to TRBJ2-7, with 9 bases identical to TRBD2. The V gene's germline CDR1 is PRHDT and CDR2 FYEKMQ (reference sequence). V lost 1 base to trimming and J lost 4 bases; unmatched junction nucleotides: 8. This CDR3 has 16 residues. The CDR3 spells CASSLAGSGRPYEQYF. The CDR3 nucleotides are TGTGCCAGCAGCTTAGCCGGGAGCGGGAGGCCTTACGAGCAGTACTTC.

This rearrangement joins TRBV30 to TRBJ1-1; the D is unclear. The V and J ends lost 0 bases and 6 bases respectively, with 11 bases between them. CDR1 GTSNPN and CDR2 SVGIG come from the germline V gene (reference sequence). The CDR3 runs 13 residues. The CDR3 region is CAWSVGVGSEAFF. The CDR3 nucleotides are TGTGCCTGGAGTGTAGGTGTGGGATCTGAAGCTTTCTTT.

This clone was observed once. The chain has TRBV7-2 and TRBJ2-1; possible D gene TRBD2, 6 bases. The CDR3 spans 11 residues. V shed 3 bases and J shed 15 bases, with 12 bases lying between them. Germline V gives CDR1 SGHTA, CDR2 FQGNSA. The CDR3 DNA reads as TGTGCCAGCAGCTTCGGTCGGGAGTCGTTCTTC. This sequence encodes CASSFGRESFF.